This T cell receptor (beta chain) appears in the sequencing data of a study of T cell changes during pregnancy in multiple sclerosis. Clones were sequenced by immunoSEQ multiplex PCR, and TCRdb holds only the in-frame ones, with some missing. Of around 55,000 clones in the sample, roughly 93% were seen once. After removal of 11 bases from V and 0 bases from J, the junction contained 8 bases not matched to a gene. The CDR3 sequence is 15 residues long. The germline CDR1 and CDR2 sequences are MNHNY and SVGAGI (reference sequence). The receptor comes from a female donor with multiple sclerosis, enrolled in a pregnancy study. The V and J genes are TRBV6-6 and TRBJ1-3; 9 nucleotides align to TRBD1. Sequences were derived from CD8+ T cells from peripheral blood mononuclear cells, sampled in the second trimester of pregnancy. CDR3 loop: CAVKRQGGSGNTIYF. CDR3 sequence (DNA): TGTGCCGTTAAGCGACAGGGGGGCTCTGGAAACACCATATATTTT.